This T cell receptor beta chain was sequenced for a study of cytomegalovirus exposure and HLA in healthy donors. Study-wide findings and caveats: A reported reduction in N-insertions relative to the roughly 670-donor mean was seen in an Asian-associated ancestry cluster in a later analysis. Another analysis was done later, and it associated approximately 17,000 TCR beta sequences with HLA alleles at 0.05 false discovery rate.

The V gene's germline CDR1 is MRHNA and CDR2 SNTAGT. The length of the CDR3 is 15 residues. Germline trimming cut 7 bases from V and 1 base from J; bases unmatched to any gene: 9. The PCR ran on 60 Vbeta and 13 Jbeta primers. Data came from immunoSEQ multiplex PCR; TCRdb stores just in-frame clones and leaves some out. The sample holds approximately 100,000 clones, 60% to 80% seen once. Donors were nominally healthy when sampled, though unrecorded immune exposures were likely. A word on this clone: Antigen unknown.

Sequenced input: PBMCs. This TCR came from a man in his fifties or sixties in good health and CMV-seronegative. The gene calls are TRBV6-4 and TRBJ1-1; 7 bases align to TRBD1. The CDR3 DNA is TGTGCCAGCAAAAGGGGGCTCAGGGGGAACACTGAAGCTTTCTTT. Its protein product is CASKRGLRGNTEAFF.